One and the same sample provided the 18 T cell receptor beta chains below, sequenced in a study of tumor and adjacent non-tumor tissue in lung cancer. The template was RNA from unsorted bulk tissue. More than 3 cm separated this lung sample from the edge of the tumor. TCRbeta libraries were built with three rounds of nested PCR, modified from ARM-PCR. TCRdb independently ran MiXCR on the multiplex PCR reads; one entry per CDR3 protein. The table shows 75,000 to 90,000 distinct CDR3 sequences, with around 76% occurring only once. Sequencing was done on a sample of distant non-tumor lung tissue. These receptors originate from a woman in her forties or fifties with non-small cell lung cancer.

In the case of this clonotype: The germline gene is not matched at one end of the junction; a read error may be the cause. The V and J genes are TRBV12-3 or TRBV12-4 and TRBJ2-2; D gene ambiguous. CDR3 length: 15 amino acids. CDR3 nucleotides: TGTGCCAGCAGTTTCTCCGGGTTGAACACTGGGGAGCTGTTTTTT. This sequence encodes CASSFSGLNTGELFF.

Notes on this clonotype: At one end, the junction sequence differs from germline, possibly due to a read error. The V call is TRBV6-1, the J call TRBJ1-5; D is unclear. CDR1 MNHNS and CDR2 SASEGT come from the germline V gene. The CDR3 length is 14 residues. The CDR3 loop is CASSELLSYQSHHF. The DNA of the CDR3 is TGTGCTAGCAGTGAATTGCTAAGCTATCAGTCCCACCATTTT.

As concerns this clonotype: The junction does not match germline at one end; this may be a read error. This chain links TRBV12-3 or TRBV12-4 with TRBJ2-5; 9 nucleotides match TRBD1. The CDR3 runs 14 residues. The CDR3 region is CASSPGTGLETKYF. For the CDR3, the DNA is TGTGCCAGCAGTCCCGGGACAGGGTTAGAGACCAAGTACTTC.

With respect to this clonotype: The conserved phenylalanine or tryptophan is not found at the CDR3 terminus, so this likely reflects a read error. V is TRBV4-1 and J is TRBJ2-5; D is undetermined. The V gene's germline CDR1 is MGHRA and CDR2 YSYEKL. The CDR3 covers 16 residues. V lost 0 bases to trimming and J lost 0 bases, with 11 bases between them. The CDR3 is CASSQEGAGNQETQYP. CDR3 in DNA: TGCGCCAGCAGCCAAGAGGGCGCCGGAAACCAAGAGACCCAGTACCCC.

This clonotype was recorded a few times. At one of its ends the junction is not consistent with the germline gene, which may arise from a read error. The chain combines TRBV29-1 with TRBJ2-3, with a weak D call TRBD2 (5 bases). Looked up from germline, CDR1 is SQVTM and CDR2 is ANQGSEA. This CDR3 comprises 15 residues. The CDR3 loop is CSVAGSVRAGDTQYF. The CDR3 DNA is TGCAGCGTTGCTGGGTCGGTGAGGGCAGGTGATACACAGTATTTT.

About this clonotype: A read error may be the cause here, since a much bigger clone is one base away. This is likely a read error, given that the CDR3 carries no conserved phenylalanine or tryptophan at its end. CDR3 sequence: CASSSGNGETQYL. For the CDR3, the DNA is TGTGCCAGCAGTTCAGGGAATGGAGAGACCCAGTACTTA. The chain employs TRBV28 and TRBJ2-5, with a weak D call TRBD1 (5 bases). Germline values: CDR1 MDHEN, CDR2 SYDVKM. V shed 4 bases and J shed 4 bases, with 10 bases lying between them. This CDR3 spans 13 amino acids.

The chain has TRBV4-2 and TRBJ2-7; 12 bases fit TRBD2. Germline assignment: CDR1 LGHNA and CDR2 YNFKEQ. V lost 5 bases to trimming and J lost 5 bases; unmatched junction nucleotides: 4. The CDR3 consists of 14 residues. The CDR3 region has the DNA TGTGCCAGCAGCTCCCTAGCGGGAGGGGACGAGCAGTACGTC. Residues: CASSSLAGGDEQYV.

V and J are TRBV6-2 or TRBV6-3 and TRBJ2-7; D may be TRBD2 (5 bases). The V and J ends lost 7 bases and 1 base respectively, with 32 bases between them. This CDR3 contains 20 residues. The germline V gene has CDR1 MNHEY and CDR2 SVGEGT. CDR3 nucleotide sequence: TGTGCCAGCATCTCCCCACAGATCCCGGGGATACGGCGGCGATCCTACGAGCAGTACTTC. Protein product: CASISPQIPGIRRRSYEQYF.

Worth noting for this clonotype: The junction does not match germline at one end; this may be a read error. The rearrangement joins TRBV6-1 to TRBJ1-2; maybe TRBD1 (5 bases). The CDR3 has 14 amino acids. Germline CDR1 reads MNHNS; CDR2 reads SASEGT. For the CDR3, the DNA is TGTGCCAGCAGGGGCAGGGCCGAGGCCGATGGCTACAACTTC. As protein: CASRGRAEADGYNF.

The gene calls are TRBV25-1 and TRBJ2-1; possible D gene TRBD2, 6 bases. Trimming shortened V by 3 bases and J by 5 bases, and 23 bases separated the two germline ends. The CDR3 loop spans 18 amino acids. Germline V gene data show CDR1 as MGHDK and CDR2 as SYGVNS. The CDR3 protein is CASSEVGGLWGLHNEQFF. In DNA, the CDR3 is TGTGCCAGCAGTGAGGTGGGAGGCCTTTGGGGCCTCCACAATGAGCAGTTCTTC.

Sample share makes this clonotype medium-sized (0.01 to 0.1%). The rearrangement joins TRBV11-3 to TRBJ1-3; D is uncertain. V was shortened by 3 bases and J by 4 bases, with 13 bases between the two germline ends. This CDR3 has 15 residues. Germline V gene sequence: CDR1 SGHNT, CDR2 YENEEA. The CDR3 region is CASSFSGERGNTIYF. Written as DNA, the CDR3 is TGTGCCAGCAGCTTTTCCGGCGAGAGGGGAAACACCATATATTTT.

This clonotype has a handful of counts. A much larger clone lies a single base off, so this may be a read error. V is TRBV10-3 and J is TRBJ2-7; 9 bases are shared with TRBD1. The CDR3 covers 15 residues. Per the germline V gene, CDR1 is ENHRY and CDR2 is SYGVKD. CDR3 coding DNA: TGTGTCACGTCACCGGGACAGGGATCCTCCTACGAGCAGTACTTC. It codes for CVTSPGQGSSYEQYF.

On this clonotype: A read error may explain this, as a much larger clone is one base away. The chain joins TRBV28 to TRBJ2-1; D gene uncertain. Trimming cost V 6 bases and J 0 bases, with 15 bases left between them. CDR3 length: 16 residues. The germline CDR1 and CDR2 sequences are MDHEN and SYDVKM. CDR3 bases: TGTGCCAGCAGGGCCATGACTCAAAGCTCCTACAATGAGCAGTTCTTC. It translates to CASRAMTQSSYNEQFF. The full variable domain, rest sourced from reference TRBV28 and TRBJ2-1, is DVKVTQSSRYLVKRTGEKVFLECVQDMDHENMFWYRQDPGLGLRLIYFSYDVKMKEKGDIPEGYSVSREKKERFSLILESASTNQTSMYLCASRAMTQSSYNEQFFGPGTRLTVL.

The gene calls are TRBV9 and TRBJ2-3, with D perhaps matching TRBD2 (5 bases). The length of the CDR3 is 15 residues. Trimming removed 2 bases at V and 3 bases at J, with 13 bases between. From germline, CDR1 is SGDLS and CDR2 YYNGEE. The CDR3 loop reads CASSVLGVITDTQYF. CDR3 DNA: TGTGCCAGCAGCGTTCTGGGAGTTATAACAGATACGCAGTATTTT. Full variable domain (missing parts from reference TRBV9 and TRBJ2-3): DSGVTQTPKHLITATGQRVTLRCSPRSGDLSVYWYQQSLDQGLQFLIQYYNGEERAKGNILERFSAQQFPDLHSELNLSSLELGDSALYFCASSVLGVITDTQYFGPGTRLTVL.

Worth noting for this clonotype: It is likely a read error, because the conserved phenylalanine at the end of the CDR3 is missing. No DNA is shown, since the ends of the CDR3 on it are uncertain; the CDR3 is the one TCRdb lists. This sequence joins TRBV10-3 and TRBJ1-1; no DNA check was done on the table's D call, TRBD1. The CDR3 sequence runs 16 residues, both termini included. Germline V gene sequence: CDR1 ENHRY, CDR2 SYGVKD. Here the CDR3 reads CAINPVSGGVNTEAFY.

Comment on this clonotype: The junction does not match germline at one end; this may be a read error. The chain carries TRBV11-2 and TRBJ1-1, with 8 bases lining up with TRBD1. The CDR3 is 15 amino acids. The germline V gene has CDR1 SGHAT and CDR2 FQNNGV. The CDR3 nucleotides are TGTGCCAGCAACTTAGAGCAGGGGGCGAGCACTGAAGTTTTCTTT. It encodes CASNLEQGASTEVFF. Combining the CDR3 with reference TRBV11-2 and TRBJ1-1 gives the whole variable domain EAGVAQSPRYKIIEKRQSVAFWCNPISGHATLYWYQQILGQGPKLLIQFQNNGVVDDSQLPKDRFSAERLKGVDSTLKIQPAKLEDSAVYLCASNLEQGASTEVFFGQGTRLTVV.

With respect to this clonotype: A junction boundary mismatches the germline segment, possibly from a read error. The genes are TRBV4-2 and TRBJ1-5; no firm D call. The germline V gene has CDR1 LGHNA and CDR2 YNFKEQ. CDR3 length equals 15 residues. CDR3: CARGQDLTSNQPQHF. The DNA of the CDR3 is TGTGCCAGGGGCCAAGACCTCACTAGCAACCAGCCCCAACATTTT.

On this clonotype: A junction end diverges from the germline sequence, so it may reflect a read error. The CDR3 nucleotides are TGTGCCAGCAGTTTAGCGCAGGGCAGGACTAACTATGGATACACCTTC. This encodes CASSLAQGRTNYGYTF. This chain links TRBV12-3 or TRBV12-4 with TRBJ1-2, with a weak D call TRBD1 (5 bases). The CDR3 is made up of 16 amino acids.